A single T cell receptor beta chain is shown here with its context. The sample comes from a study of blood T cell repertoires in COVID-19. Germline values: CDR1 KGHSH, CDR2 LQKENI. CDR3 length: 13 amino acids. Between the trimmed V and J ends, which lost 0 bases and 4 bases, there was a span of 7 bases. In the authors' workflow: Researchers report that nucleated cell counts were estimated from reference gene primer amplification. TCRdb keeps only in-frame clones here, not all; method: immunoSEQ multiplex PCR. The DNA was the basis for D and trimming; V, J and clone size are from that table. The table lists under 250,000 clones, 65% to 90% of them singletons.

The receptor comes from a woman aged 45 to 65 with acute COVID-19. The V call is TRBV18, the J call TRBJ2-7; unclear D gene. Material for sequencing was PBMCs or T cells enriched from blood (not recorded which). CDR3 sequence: CASSPPLVYEQYF. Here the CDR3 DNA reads TGTGCCAGCTCACCACCCCTTGTATACGAGCAGTACTTC.